This T cell receptor (beta chain) was sequenced during a study of T cell responses to AZD1222 COVID-19 vaccine. Repertoires were generated with immunoSEQ multiplex PCR, while TCRdb's copy carries only in-frame clones and drops some. Here the sample spans 120,000 or so clones, roughly 90% being singletons. CDR1 SGHRS and CDR2 YFSETQ come from the germline V gene. The ends were cut back, 7 bases at V and 2 bases at J, with 11 bases in the middle. The CDR3 spans 13 residues. The rearrangement uses TRBV5-1 and TRBJ2-3; TRBD2 is a possible D gene (6 bases). The starting material was peripheral blood, obtained 28 days after the second AZD1222 dose. The TCR originated in an adult who received the AZD1222 COVID-19 vaccine. The CDR3 sequence is CASRWGDTDTQYF. CDR3 coding DNA: TGCGCCAGCCGCTGGGGGGACACAGATACGCAGTATTTT.